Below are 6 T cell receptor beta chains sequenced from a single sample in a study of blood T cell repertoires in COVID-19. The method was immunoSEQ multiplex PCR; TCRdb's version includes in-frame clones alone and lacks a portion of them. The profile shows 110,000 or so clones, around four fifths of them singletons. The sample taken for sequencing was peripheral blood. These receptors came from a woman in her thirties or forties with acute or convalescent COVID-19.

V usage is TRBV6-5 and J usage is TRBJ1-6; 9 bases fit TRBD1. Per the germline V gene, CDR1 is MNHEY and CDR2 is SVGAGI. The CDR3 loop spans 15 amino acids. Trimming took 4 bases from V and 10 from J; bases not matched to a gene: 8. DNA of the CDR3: TGTGCCAGCAGTTCACCGGGACAGGGAGGCTCACCCCTCCACTTT. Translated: CASSSPGQGGSPLHF.

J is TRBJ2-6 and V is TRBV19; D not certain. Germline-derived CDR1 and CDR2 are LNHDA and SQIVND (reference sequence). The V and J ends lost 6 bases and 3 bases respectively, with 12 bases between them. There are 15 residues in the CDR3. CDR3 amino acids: CASSSPLDGANVLTF. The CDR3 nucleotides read TGTGCCAGTAGCTCCCCTTTAGATGGGGCCAACGTCCTGACTTTC.

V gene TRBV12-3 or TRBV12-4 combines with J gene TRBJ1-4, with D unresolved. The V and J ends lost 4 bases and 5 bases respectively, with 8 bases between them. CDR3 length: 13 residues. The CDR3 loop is CASSWQANEKLFF. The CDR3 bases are TGTGCCAGCAGTTGGCAGGCAAATGAAAAACTGTTTTTT.

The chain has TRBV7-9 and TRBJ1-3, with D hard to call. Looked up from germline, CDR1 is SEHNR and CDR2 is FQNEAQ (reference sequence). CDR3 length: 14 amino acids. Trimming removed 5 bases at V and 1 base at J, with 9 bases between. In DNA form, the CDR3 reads TGTGCCAGCAGCCCCAGTATATCTGGAAACACCATATATTTT. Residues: CASSPSISGNTIYF.

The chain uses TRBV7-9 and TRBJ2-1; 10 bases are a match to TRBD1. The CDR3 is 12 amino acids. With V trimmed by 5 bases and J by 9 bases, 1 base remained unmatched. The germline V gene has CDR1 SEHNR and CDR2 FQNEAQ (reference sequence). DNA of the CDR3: TGTGCCAGCAGCAGGACAGGGGGTGAGCAGTTCTTC. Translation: CASSRTGGEQFF.

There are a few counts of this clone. CDR3: CASSFVGGEYGYTF. The CDR3 DNA reads as TGTGCCAGCAGCTTTGTGGGGGGGGAATATGGCTACACCTTC. This chain joins TRBV7-2 and TRBJ1-2; a weak D match, TRBD1 (5 bases). There are 14 residues in the CDR3. V shed 3 bases and J shed 5 bases, with 13 bases lying between them. CDR1 and CDR2 (germline): SGHTA, FQGNSA.